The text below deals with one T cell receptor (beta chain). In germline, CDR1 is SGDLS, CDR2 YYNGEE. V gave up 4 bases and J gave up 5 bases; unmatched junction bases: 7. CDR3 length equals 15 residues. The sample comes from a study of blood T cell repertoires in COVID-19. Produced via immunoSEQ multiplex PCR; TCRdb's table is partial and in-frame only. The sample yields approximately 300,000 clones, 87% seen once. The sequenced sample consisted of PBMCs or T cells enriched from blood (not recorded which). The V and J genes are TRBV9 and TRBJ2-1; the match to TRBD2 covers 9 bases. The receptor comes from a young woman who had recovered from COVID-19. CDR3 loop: CASSTGLALNNEQFF. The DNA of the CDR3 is TGTGCCAGCAGCACGGGACTAGCACTAAACAATGAGCAGTTCTTC.